This entry concerns a single T cell receptor beta chain. This sample is drawn from a study of T cells after yellow fever vaccination. As for the study in general: Fractions of limited cellularity were prepared by means of SMART-Seq v4 Ultra Low Input.

The ends were cut back, 5 bases at V and 7 bases at J, with 18 bases in the middle. Germline-derived CDR1 and CDR2 are MDHEN and SYDVKM. CDR3 length: 15 amino acids. A universal primer site and UMIs were added as TCR cDNA was made by 5'RACE template switching. From the 5' RACE reads, TCRdb called clonotypes with MiXCR, one entry per CDR3 protein. The sample includes 500,000 to 650,000 distinct CDR3 sequences, about a sixth of them seen just once. The sequenced sample was PBMCs, obtained 5 to 6 days after the first yellow fever vaccination. The chain joins TRBV28 to TRBJ2-1; perhaps TRBD1 as D (5 bases). The clonotype originates from a man aged 18-30 years who received the YFV17D yellow fever vaccine. DNA for the CDR3: TGTGCCAGCAGTCCAACTTTTGGGGCAGGGAATGAGCAGTTCTTC. Amino acids: CASSPTFGAGNEQFF.